This T cell receptor beta chain comes out of a study of blood T cell repertoires in COVID-19. The overall study: From the United States, Italy and Spain came samples of acute and convalescent COVID-19. T cells, B-cell-depleted T cells, or PBMCs provided the cDNA or gDNA that served as material.

In the authors' methods: The authors estimated nucleated cell counts from reference gene primer amplification. Measured with immunoSEQ multiplex PCR; TCRdb has only the in-frame clones, and not every one. V, J and clone size derive from that table, while D and trimming were established from the DNA sequence. The data hold over 200,000 clones, with around four fifths observed a single time. The CDR3 has 15 residues. Per the germline V gene, CDR1 is SGHRS and CDR2 is YFSETQ. Trimming left V 3 bases short and J 0 bases short, with 9 bases between. This clone was counted only a few times. Sequenced sample: peripheral blood. J is TRBJ1-4 and V is TRBV5-1, with no clear D. This TCR was sampled from an elderly man with acute or convalescent COVID-19. Here the CDR3 DNA reads TGCGCCAGCAGCTACGGAGACTCAACTAATGAAAAACTGTTTTTT. Its translation is CASSYGDSTNEKLFF. Full variable domain (missing parts from reference TRBV5-1 and TRBJ1-4): KAGVTQTPRYLIKTRGQQVTLSCSPISGHRSVSWYQQTPGQGLQFLFEYFSETQRNKGNFPGRFSGRQFSNSRSEMNVSTLELGDSALYLCASSYGDSTNEKLFFGSGTQLSVL.